Shown below are 28 T cell receptor beta chains from a single sample sequenced in a study of immune evolution from preneoplasia to lung adenocarcinoma. Clones were read by immunoSEQ multiplex PCR, and TCRdb kept only the in-frame ones, dropping some. The sample lists about 11,000 clones, 82% occurring once. Sequencing used FFPE minimally invasive lung adenocarcinoma tissue. These receptors were obtained from a person aged 70 to 85 with lung adenocarcinoma.

Written as DNA, the CDR3 is TGCGCCAGCAGTGGGGACTTCAACACCGGGGAGCTGTTTTTT. Translation gives CASSGDFNTGELFF. The chain has TRBV5-1 and TRBJ2-2; possibly TRBD2 for D (6 bases). V shed 5 bases and J shed 2 bases, with 10 bases lying between them. The CDR3 contains 14 residues. The germline CDR1 and CDR2 sequences are SGHRS and YFSETQ.

V is TRBV6-1 and J is TRBJ1-6; D uncertain. V lost 3 bases to trimming and J lost 10 bases, with 7 bases between them. The CDR3 totals 12 residues. The germline V gene has CDR1 MNHNS and CDR2 SASEGT. The CDR3 coding sequence is TGTGCCAGCAGTGATCGGAGATCACCCCTCCACTTT. Translated: CASSDRRSPLHF.

V gene TRBV2 combines with J gene TRBJ1-2; 8 nucleotides match TRBD1. The V and J ends lost 7 bases and 8 bases, in that order; junction bases with no gene match: 9. Germline V gives CDR1 SNHLY, CDR2 FYNNEI. The CDR3 length is 13 residues. The CDR3 protein is CASIGSRQGGYTF. In DNA form, the CDR3 reads TGTGCCAGCATAGGATCGAGACAGGGGGGCTACACCTTC.

The chain couples TRBV19 to TRBJ1-4; the match to TRBD1 covers 7 bases. CDR1 and CDR2 (germline): LNHDA, SQIVND (reference sequence). Germline trimming cut 10 bases from V and 5 bases from J; bases unmatched to any gene: 10. The CDR3 is made up of 14 amino acids. The CDR3 loop is CATRDSRVNEKLFF. CDR3 sequence (DNA): TGTGCCACCCGGGACAGTCGAGTAAATGAAAAACTGTTTTTT.

V and J are TRBV2 and TRBJ2-7; tentative D call: TRBD2 (7 bases). There are 16 residues in the CDR3. The germline V gene has CDR1 SNHLY and CDR2 FYNNEI. The V and J ends lost 5 bases and 5 bases respectively, with 22 bases between them. CDR3 protein: CASSFIRGGTLHEQYF. The CDR3 nucleotides read TGTGCCAGCAGTTTTATTAGGGGGGGGACTCTACACGAGCAGTACTTC.

The gene calls are TRBV7-9 and TRBJ2-1; TRBD2 matches at 7 bases. The germline gives CDR1 SEHNR, CDR2 FQNEAQ (reference sequence). J lost 4 bases, V lost 5 bases, and 17 bases had no gene match. The CDR3 covers 18 residues. CDR3 nucleotide sequence: TGTGCCAGCAGCCCGGGGGGAATACGGGGGAAAGGGTACAATGAGCAGTTCTTC. It translates to CASSPGGIRGKGYNEQFF. The complete variable domain, with remaining parts taken from reference TRBV7-9 and TRBJ2-1, reads DTGVSQNPRHKITKRGQNVTFRCDPISEHNRLYWYRQTLGQGPEFLTYFQNEAQLEKSRLLSDRFSAERPKGSFSTLEIQRTEQGDSAMYLCASSPGGIRGKGYNEQFFGPGTRLTVL.

V and J are TRBV10-3 and TRBJ2-7; no firm D call. This CDR3 spans 11 amino acids. CDR1 is ENHRY, CDR2 SYGVKD, per germline. V was pared by 9 bases and J by 1 base, with 7 bases between. The CDR3 region has the DNA TGTGCCATTGCAGCATCCTACGAGCAGTACTTC. This sequence encodes CAIAASYEQYF.

The chain employs TRBV11-2 and TRBJ2-3, with D possibly TRBD2 on 6 matching bases. Germline CDR1 and CDR2: SGHAT and FQNNGV. V gave up 8 bases and J gave up 4 bases, with 10 bases separating them. This CDR3 contains 12 residues. The CDR3 loop is CASGTSPDTQYF. In DNA form, the CDR3 reads TGTGCCAGCGGGACTTCCCCAGATACGCAGTATTTT.

The rearrangement uses TRBV6-5 and TRBJ1-2, with TRBD1 matching over 7 bases. The CDR3 length is 13 residues. CDR1 and CDR2 (germline): MNHEY, SVGAGI. V shed 6 bases and J 8 bases; nucleotides not matched to a gene: 9. CDR3 nucleotide sequence: TGTGCCAGCAGGGCTGGGGGGACAGTCGGCTACACCTTC. This sequence encodes CASRAGGTVGYTF.

The chain joins TRBV4-1 to TRBJ2-5; 10 nucleotides align to TRBD1. This CDR3 comprises 18 residues. Germline V gives CDR1 MGHRA, CDR2 YSYEKL. Unmatched junction bases numbered 16, after V lost 0 bases and J lost 9 bases. The CDR3 sequence is CASSQDPLSWTGGRAQYF. DNA of the CDR3: TGCGCCAGCAGCCAAGATCCCCTCAGTTGGACAGGGGGAAGGGCCCAGTACTTC.

This chain uses TRBV2 with TRBJ2-7; D is perhaps TRBD1 (5 bases). The CDR3 sequence is 14 residues long. The V end was cut by 7 bases, the J end by 0 bases, with 13 bases between. Germline V CDR1 and CDR2: SNHLY, FYNNEI. CDR3 coding DNA: TGTGCCAGCATTATGACAGCTAGCTCCTACGAGCAGTACTTC. The encoded protein is CASIMTASSYEQYF.

The rearrangement uses TRBV4-1 and TRBJ1-1; D is unresolved. The ends were cut back, 2 bases at V and 11 bases at J, with 15 bases in the middle. Germline V lookup: CDR1 MGHRA, CDR2 YSYEKL. The CDR3 runs 13 residues. Written as DNA, the CDR3 is TGCGCCAGCAGCCAAAAGGAATCCTCGGTGGCTTTCTTT. Translation: CASSQKESSVAFF.

The chain links TRBV4-1 to TRBJ2-7; 11 positions match TRBD2. Germline V gene data show CDR1 as MGHRA and CDR2 as YSYEKL. This CDR3 is 14 amino acids long. J gave up 6 bases and V 4 bases, and 5 bases lay outside the gene matches. The CDR3 loop reads CASSPGLAGVEQYF. The CDR3 DNA is TGCGCCAGCAGCCCCGGACTAGCGGGCGTCGAGCAGTACTTC.

The rearrangement links TRBV12-5 to TRBJ2-3; D gene unclear. CDR1 is LGHNT, CDR2 FRNRAP, per germline. This CDR3 has 14 amino acids. V was trimmed by 1 base and J by 5 bases, leaving 10 bases between them. The CDR3 DNA is TGTGCTAGTGGTTTGGACGGTCGGCTAGATACGCAGTATTTT. Protein: CASGLDGRLDTQYF.

This clone was observed a handful of times. The CDR3 coding sequence is TGTGCCACCAGCGGAAGAACGGGACAGGGGACTGAAGCTTTCTTT. Protein sequence: CATSGRTGQGTEAFF. The J gene is TRBJ1-1, the V gene TRBV15, with TRBD1 identical over 10 bases. Looked up from germline, CDR1 is LNHNV and CDR2 is YYDKDF (reference sequence). The J segment lost 5 bases and the V segment lost 5 bases, leaving 8 bases of the junction unmatched. CDR3 length equals 15 residues.

This clone was seen a handful of times. This chain connects TRBV6-1 to TRBJ1-4, with 9 nucleotides matching TRBD1. From germline, CDR1 is MNHNS and CDR2 SASEGT. Unmatched junction bases numbered 7, after V lost 6 bases and J lost 8 bases. CDR3 size: 14 residues. The chain's CDR3 is CASRRDREREKLFF. CDR3 in DNA: TGTGCCAGCAGAAGGGACAGGGAGCGGGAAAAACTGTTTTTT.

In its sample, this clone was seen once. The J gene is TRBJ2-2, the V gene TRBV7-8; no reliable D call. The germline V gene encodes CDR1 SGHVS and CDR2 FQNEAQ. The CDR3 consists of 16 residues. V shed 2 bases and J shed 0 bases, with 10 bases lying between them. CDR3 residues: CASSLKELANTGELFF. CDR3 nucleotide sequence: TGTGCCAGCAGCTTAAAGGAGCTGGCGAACACCGGGGAGCTGTTTTTT.

V and J are TRBV6-6 and TRBJ1-2; D gene uncertain. Trimming shortened V by 5 bases and J by 4 bases, and 11 bases separated the two germline ends. The length of the CDR3 is 13 residues. Looked up from germline, CDR1 is MNHNY and CDR2 is SVGAGI (reference sequence). CDR3 sequence reads: CASSKQPIYGYTF. Here the CDR3 DNA reads TGTGCCAGCAGTAAACAGCCTATCTATGGCTACACCTTC.

V and J are TRBV5-4 and TRBJ1-2, with D perhaps matching TRBD1 (5 bases). V lost 0 bases, J lost 7 bases, and 13 bases lay in between. Germline V gene sequence: CDR1 SGHNT, CDR2 YYREEE (reference sequence). The CDR3 extends over 14 amino acids. Here the CDR3 reads CASSLEQGGRGYTF. The CDR3 DNA sequence: TGTGCCAGCAGCTTGGAGCAGGGAGGTCGTGGCTACACCTTC.

The chain is built from TRBV30 and TRBJ1-6; TRBD1 aligns across 10 bases. Unmatched junction bases numbered 9, after V lost 4 bases and J lost 12 bases. Per germline, CDR1 GTSNPN and CDR2 SVGIG (reference sequence). The CDR3 totals 14 residues. The DNA of the CDR3 is TGTGCCTGGAAAGGGACAGGGGACCCACAACCCCTCCACTTT. Its protein product is CAWKGTGDPQPLHF.

The V gene is TRBV5-1, the J gene TRBJ1-1; TRBD1 aligns across 7 bases. V shed 4 bases and J 2 bases; nucleotides not matched to a gene: 5. The CDR3 consists of 14 residues. CDR1 and CDR2 (germline): SGHRS, YFSETQ. CDR3 bases: TGCGCCAGCAGCCCGGGACAGCCTAACACTGAAGCTTTCTTT. This encodes CASSPGQPNTEAFF.

The chain uses TRBV10-3 and TRBJ2-5; D may be TRBD1 or TRBD2 (5 bases each). V dropped 6 bases and J dropped 3 bases, with 20 bases sitting between them. Looked up from germline, CDR1 is ENHRY and CDR2 is SYGVKD. This CDR3 has 16 residues. Here the CDR3 DNA reads TGTGCCATCAGGGAATCACTAGGGAGAGGGGAAGAGACCCAGTACTTC. Its protein is CAIRESLGRGEETQYF.

The V gene is TRBV27, the J gene TRBJ1-5; D gene unclear. CDR1 is MNHEY and CDR2 is SMNVEV in the germline V gene (reference sequence). The CDR3 is made up of 13 amino acids. The ends were cut back, 2 bases at V and 8 bases at J, with 10 bases in the middle. The CDR3 coding sequence is TGTGCCAGCAGTTTAGGCCCCTGGGAGCCCCAGCATTTT. Translated, it gives CASSLGPWEPQHF.

CDR3 in DNA: TGTGCCAGCGGGACAGGGTCCGGGGAGCTGTTTTTT. It translates to CASGTGSGELFF. The V and J genes are TRBV7-3 and TRBJ2-2; 9 bases are a match to TRBD1. Per germline, CDR1 SGHTA and CDR2 FQGTGA. CDR3 length equals 12 residues. The V and J ends lost 8 bases and 6 bases, in that order; junction bases with no gene match: 1.

This clone was seen only once. V gene TRBV5-1 combines with J gene TRBJ1-1; D not certain. The germline V gene encodes CDR1 SGHRS and CDR2 YFSETQ. CDR3 size: 14 residues. V was cut by 0 bases and J by 1 base, with 7 bases left in between. As DNA, the CDR3 is TGCGCCAGCAGCTTGGTGGTATCGAACACTGAAGCTTTCTTT. As protein: CASSLVVSNTEAFF.

J is TRBJ2-7 and V is TRBV19, with 8 bases identical to TRBD1. There are 12 residues in the CDR3. V gave up 5 bases and J gave up 6 bases; unmatched junction bases: 3. CDR1 and CDR2 from the germline V gene are LNHDA and SQIVND (reference sequence). The DNA of the CDR3 is TGTGCCAGTAGTCATACAGGGGGCGAGCAGTACTTC. This sequence encodes CASSHTGGEQYF.

V is TRBV27 and J is TRBJ1-6; 7 nucleotides align to TRBD1. From germline, CDR1 is MNHEY and CDR2 SMNVEV (reference sequence). The CDR3 spans 14 residues. J was trimmed by 15 bases and V by 5 bases; bases with no gene match: 13. The DNA for the CDR3 is TGTGCCAGCAGTCCCCTCGGACAGGAGAAGAACCTCCACTTT. The encoded protein is CASSPLGQEKNLHF.

This chain connects TRBV29-1 to TRBJ2-7; the D is unclear. CDR3 length: 16 residues. Germline V gene sequence: CDR1 SQVTM, CDR2 ANQGSEA. Deletions cut 3 bases from V and 0 bases from J, with 18 bases between. The CDR3 reads CSVDLSGQHSSYEQYF. The DNA for the CDR3 is TGCAGCGTTGATCTTTCGGGCCAGCACAGCTCCTACGAGCAGTACTTC.